A single sample is the source of the 23 T cell receptor beta chains below, sequenced in a study of blood T cell repertoires in COVID-19 (dated by TCRdb to between 2020 and 2021). Library generation was performed with the immunoSEQ multiplex PCR assay. TCRdb stores this immuneACCESS table with in-frame sequences only. Part of the clones is absent; in the studies checked, under half of the shortfall reflects unresolved V genes, and no reason is known for the rest. The sample records some 70,000 clones, around 89% of which are singletons. The ten largest clones add up to around 0.58% of the sample. Sequenced: peripheral blood. The receptor set was obtained from a man aged 55 to 70 with acute or convalescent COVID-19.

This chain links TRBV6-7 with TRBJ2-5; possible D gene TRBD1, 6 bases. TRBV6-7 is annotated as an ORF whose role is uncertain. This CDR3 is built from 14 residues. The V end lost 2 bases, the J end lost 3 bases, and 10 bases lay between the germline ends. CDR3: CASSYEQGKETQYF. CDR3 nucleotides: TGTGCCAGCAGTTACGAGCAGGGGAAAGAGACCCAGTACTTC.

The CDR3 region is CASSVRGGSADTQYF. The CDR3 nucleotides are TGCGCCAGCAGTGTCAGAGGTGGGAGCGCAGATACGCAGTATTTT. V usage is TRBV10-1 and J usage is TRBJ2-3; the D gene is possibly TRBD2 (5 bases). V gave up 4 bases and J gave up 4 bases, with 15 bases separating them. This CDR3 is built from 15 residues. CDR1 and CDR2 (germline): WNHNN, SYGVQD (reference sequence).

This rearrangement joins TRBV5-1 to TRBJ1-1; tentative D call: TRBD1 (6 bases). Trimming took 2 bases from V and 7 from J, leaving 15 bases between them. The CDR3 is 14 amino acids. In germline, CDR1 is SGHRS, CDR2 YFSETQ. In DNA form, the CDR3 reads TGCGCCAGCAGCTTTCACCGGGACACAAATGAAGCTTTCTTT. It translates to CASSFHRDTNEAFF.

The chain employs TRBV7-3 and TRBJ2-1, with TRBD2 matching over 10 bases. J gave up 1 base and V 5 bases, and 8 bases lay outside the gene matches. In germline, CDR1 is SGHTA, CDR2 FQGTGA. The CDR3 loop spans 17 amino acids. The CDR3 spells CASSPNGLAVSYNEQFF. DNA for the CDR3: TGTGCCAGCAGCCCGAATGGACTAGCGGTATCCTACAATGAGCAGTTCTTC.

The rearrangement uses TRBV19 and TRBJ1-3; D is ambiguous. Germline lookup yields CDR1 LNHDA and CDR2 SQIVND (reference sequence). The CDR3 loop spans 14 amino acids. Trimming cost V 7 bases and J 0 bases, with 10 bases left between them. In DNA, the CDR3 is TGTGCCAGTAATCAACAAGTCTCTGGAAACACCATATATTTT. Translating gives CASNQQVSGNTIYF.

The chain uses TRBV5-4 and TRBJ1-1; 9 bases are a match to TRBD1. Germline loops: CDR1 SGHNT, CDR2 YYREEE (reference sequence). Trimming cost V 4 bases and J 1 base; bases outside gene matches: 2. CDR3 length: 14 residues. This CDR3 reads CASSLDRGNTEAFF. CDR3 DNA: TGTGCCAGCAGCCTGGACAGGGGGAACACTGAAGCTTTCTTT.

This clone has just one count. The V gene is TRBV19, the J gene TRBJ2-7; TRBD1 aligns across 9 bases. In germline, CDR1 is LNHDA, CDR2 SQIVND (reference sequence). The CDR3 is 14 residues long. V lost 4 bases, J lost 6 bases, and 7 bases stayed unmatched. CDR3: CASSSRQGVGEQYF. CDR3 nucleotide sequence: TGTGCCAGTAGTAGCAGACAGGGGGTAGGCGAGCAGTACTTC.

The chain combines TRBV28 with TRBJ2-2; a weak D match, TRBD1 (5 bases). Trimming took off 2 bases at V and 0 bases at J, with 10 bases between the two ends. The germline V gene encodes CDR1 MDHEN and CDR2 SYDVKM. CDR3 size: 16 residues. The DNA for the CDR3 is TGTGCCAGCAGTTTACTGTCGACAGCGAACACCGGGGAGCTGTTTTTT. Amino acid sequence: CASSLLSTANTGELFF.

The V call is TRBV2, the J call TRBJ1-6; no clear D. Trimming cost V 7 bases and J 6 bases, with 16 bases left between them. Looked up from germline, CDR1 is SNHLY and CDR2 is FYNNEI. This CDR3 spans 15 amino acids. The CDR3 DNA is TGTGCCAGCAATTCCCCGGGTCTAGGTAATTCACCCCTCCACTTT. The encoded protein is CASNSPGLGNSPLHF.

J is TRBJ2-7 and V is TRBV19, with a possible D match to TRBD1 (6 bases). The V gene lost 4 bases and the J gene lost 0 bases, with 16 bases spanning the gap. Germline loops: CDR1 LNHDA, CDR2 SQIVND (reference sequence). The CDR3 is 16 residues long. The CDR3 reads CASSNQGTIRSYEQYF. In nucleotides, the CDR3 is TGTGCCAGTAGTAATCAAGGGACAATCCGCTCCTACGAGCAGTACTTC.

About this clone itself: Other nucleotide sequences in the sample specify the same CDR3. The rearrangement links TRBV10-1 to TRBJ1-1, with a weak D call TRBD1 (6 bases). Trimming took 1 base from V and 1 from J, leaving 7 bases between them. Germline CDR1 WNHNN, CDR2 SYGVQD (reference sequence). This CDR3 spans 14 amino acids. Here the CDR3 DNA reads TGCGCCAGCAGTGAGTACAGGGAGAACACTGAAGCTTTCTTT. Its translation: CASSEYRENTEAFF.

This clone was seen a few times. DNA for the CDR3: TGTGCCAGCAGCCAACAGGGGGCGCTCAGCTATGGCTACACCTTC. This sequence encodes CASSQQGALSYGYTF. This rearrangement joins TRBV3-1 (or the pseudogene TRBV3-2) to TRBJ1-2, with 8 bases aligning to TRBD1. CDR1 is LGHDT and CDR2 is YNNKEL in the germline V gene (reference sequence). V gave up 2 bases and J gave up 4 bases; unmatched junction bases: 6. There are 15 residues in the CDR3.

For the CDR3, the DNA is TGTGCCAGCAGACCGGGACTAAACACAGATACGCAGTATTTT. This translates into CASRPGLNTDTQYF. The chain joins TRBV6-5 to TRBJ2-3; 7 bases match TRBD2. CDR3 size: 14 residues. Trimming at V came to 6 bases and at J to 2 bases, leaving 5 bases not matched to a gene. The germline gives CDR1 MNHEY, CDR2 SVGAGI.

The chain is built from TRBV19 and TRBJ1-4; D might be TRBD1 (5 bases). From germline, CDR1 is LNHDA and CDR2 SQIVND (reference sequence). The CDR3 loop spans 16 amino acids. V was clipped by 3 bases and J by 5 bases, with 16 bases between them. CDR3 region: CASSIQGRRKNEKLFF. The CDR3 DNA reads as TGTGCCAGTAGTATTCAGGGTCGGCGGAAAAATGAAAAACTGTTTTTT.

This sequence joins TRBV6-5 and TRBJ2-2, with D unclear. The V gene lost 0 bases and the J gene lost 1 base, with 9 bases spanning the gap. The length of the CDR3 is 16 residues. Germline V CDR1 and CDR2: MNHEY, SVGAGI. The CDR3 region has the DNA TGTGCCAGCAGTTACTCGATTTCCAGGAACACCGGGGAGCTGTTTTTT. It encodes CASSYSISRNTGELFF.

V and J are TRBV6-5 and TRBJ1-6; 7 nucleotides agree with TRBD1. CDR3 length: 15 amino acids. V shed 6 bases and J 7 bases; nucleotides not matched to a gene: 9. Germline-derived CDR1 and CDR2 are MNHEY and SVGAGI. CDR3 nucleotide sequence: TGTGCCAGCAGCAGAGAGGGGGCGCGAAATTCACCCCTCCACTTT. Its translation is CASSREGARNSPLHF.

The chain links TRBV30 to TRBJ2-7, with 7 nucleotides matching TRBD1. The CDR3 runs 13 residues. Trimming cost V 2 bases and J 5 bases; bases outside gene matches: 6. Germline values: CDR1 GTSNPN, CDR2 SVGIG (reference sequence). Here the CDR3 DNA reads TGTGCCTGGAGTCGGGACAGTGGGCACGAGCAGTACTTC. Translation gives CAWSRDSGHEQYF.

The rearrangement uses TRBV5-8 and TRBJ1-5, with a tentative D call TRBD1 (6 bases). The length of the CDR3 is 16 residues. CDR1 and CDR2 (germline): SGHTS, YDEGEE. The V and J ends lost 1 base and 2 bases respectively, with 13 bases between them. As DNA, the CDR3 is TGTGCCAGCAGCTTGACACAGGGAACAGGCAATCAGCCCCAGCATTTT. This codes for CASSLTQGTGNQPQHF.

The V call is TRBV9, the J call TRBJ1-1; 10 nucleotides agree with TRBD1. This CDR3 spans 16 amino acids. V trimming: 0 bases; J trimming: 4 bases; junction bases outside the gene matches: 6. Germline-derived CDR1 and CDR2 are SGDLS and YYNGEE. The DNA of the CDR3 is TGTGCCAGCAGCGTAGGACAGGGGGCGCGGGGCACTGAAGCTTTCTTT. Its protein is CASSVGQGARGTEAFF.

The rearrangement links TRBV6-1 to TRBJ2-5, with 10 bases aligning to TRBD2. J gave up 5 bases and V 2 bases, and 8 bases lay outside the gene matches. CDR1 is MNHNS and CDR2 is SASEGT in the germline V gene. The CDR3 consists of 16 residues. The CDR3 is CASSERPSGGRETQYF. CDR3 nucleotides: TGTGCCAGCAGTGAAAGGCCTAGCGGGGGCCGGGAGACCCAGTACTTC.

The V call is TRBV6-5, the J call TRBJ2-7; possibly TRBD1 for D (6 bases). The CDR3 is 15 amino acids. From germline, CDR1 is MNHEY and CDR2 SVGAGI. Between the trimmed V and J ends, which lost 0 bases and 3 bases, there was a span of 12 bases. CDR3 region: CASSYSAGTNYEQYF. The CDR3 nucleotides read TGTGCCAGCAGTTACTCTGCCGGGACAAACTACGAGCAGTACTTC.

The chain uses TRBV13 and TRBJ2-7; tentatively, D is TRBD2 (7 bases). Trimming removed 0 bases from V and 4 bases from J, with 10 bases in between. This CDR3 contains 14 residues. Germline CDR1 and CDR2: PRHDT and FYEKMQ (reference sequence). The CDR3 region has the DNA TGTGCCAGCAGCTTAGGCGGGGGGCGGTACGAGCAGTACTTC. It translates to CASSLGGGRYEQYF.

The rearrangement links TRBV27 to TRBJ2-1, with D uncertain. CDR1 is MNHEY, CDR2 SMNVEV, per germline (reference sequence). This CDR3 has 13 residues. V lost 2 bases and J lost 4, with 6 bases in between. CDR3 in amino acids: CASSLRGYNEQFF. In nucleotides, the CDR3 is TGTGCCAGCAGTTTACGCGGTTACAATGAGCAGTTCTTC.